This T cell receptor beta chain derives from a study of neurological immune-mediated disorders. The sample holds many counts of this clonotype. Its cognate antigen is unknown. A 10-nucleotide random UMI tagged transcripts in template-switch 5'RACE cDNA synthesis. TCRdb reanalysed the 5' RACE reads using MiXCR and keeps one entry per CDR3 protein. The table shows 50,000 or so distinct CDR3 sequences, with 3% to 4% occurring only once. Study-wide results and caveats: The expanded clones of different subjects shared no CDR3 amino acid sequences (suggesting private repertoires in all groups). One cluster of related CDR3 sequences contained, by phylogenetic grouping, the repertoires of 18 of 34 multiple sclerosis patients and formed a possible signature. No clinical or MRI feature was associated with the multiple sclerosis repertoire cluster.

Trimming removed 1 base at V and 1 base at J, with 15 bases between. Germline V gene sequence: CDR1 LGHDT, CDR2 YNNKEL (reference sequence). The CDR3 contains 17 residues. Sequenced: PBMCs. V usage is TRBV3-1 and J usage is TRBJ2-3; D is unresolved. The sequence was obtained from a woman aged 55-70 years with multiple sclerosis. The CDR3 here is CASSQGFRAIGTDTQYF. The DNA for the CDR3 is TGTGCCAGCAGCCAAGGGTTTCGGGCCATCGGCACAGATACGCAGTATTTT.